This T cell receptor (beta chain) was sequenced for a study of T cells in Graves' hyperthyroidism and ophthalmopathy. On this clonotype itself: Its cognate antigen is unknown.

Graves' hyperthyroidism was deemed stable absent ophthalmopathy progression within 18 months. The study based diagnoses on clinical symptoms, serum thyroxine and TRAb, thyroid ultrasound and orbital computed tomography. From RNA transcripts, TCR beta CDR3 regions were amplified. The HTBI primer set drove a first-round RT-PCR of the TCR CDR3. One entry per CDR3 protein results from TCRdb running MiXCR on the multiplex PCR reads. The data hold about 620,000 distinct CDR3 sequences, with about 16% observed a single time. This CDR3 has 15 amino acids. V gave up 2 bases and J gave up 6 bases; unmatched junction bases: 8. Germline-derived CDR1 and CDR2 are GTSNPN and SVGIG (reference sequence). Study-wide findings and caveats: Ophthalmopathy prediction by the model preceded onset by a median approximately six months.

The V gene is TRBV30, the J gene TRBJ2-3; 10 bases line up with TRBD2. This receptor was obtained from a woman in her twenties or thirties with Graves' hyperthyroidism. The specimen sequenced was blood. The CDR3 DNA sequence: TGTGCCTGGAGTATGGGACTAGCGACATCCGATACGCAGTATTTT. Protein: CAWSMGLATSDTQYF.